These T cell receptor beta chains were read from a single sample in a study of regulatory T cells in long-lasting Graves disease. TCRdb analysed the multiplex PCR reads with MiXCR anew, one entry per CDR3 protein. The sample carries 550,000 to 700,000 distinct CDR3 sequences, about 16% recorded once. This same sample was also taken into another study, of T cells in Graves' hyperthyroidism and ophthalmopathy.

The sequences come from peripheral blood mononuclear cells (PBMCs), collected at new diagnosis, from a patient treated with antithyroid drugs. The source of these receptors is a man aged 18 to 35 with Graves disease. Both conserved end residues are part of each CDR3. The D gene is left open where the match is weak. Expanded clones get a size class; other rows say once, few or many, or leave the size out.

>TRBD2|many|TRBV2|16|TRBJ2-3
CASSRGVAGGTDTQYF
TGTGCCAGCAGTCGCGGGGTAGCGGGAGGCACAGATACGCAGTATTTT
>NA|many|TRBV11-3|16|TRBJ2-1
CASSPSRLGLYNEQFF
TGTGCCAGCAGCCCCTCCCGACTAGGCCTCTACAATGAGCAGTTCTTC
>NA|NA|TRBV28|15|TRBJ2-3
CASSFLSGSTDTQYF
TGTGCCAGCAGTTTTTTATCGGGGTCCACAGATACGCAGTATTTT
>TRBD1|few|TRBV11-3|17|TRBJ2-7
CASSLAHSLQGDYEQYF
TGTGCCAGCAGCTTAGCTCACTCGTTACAGGGGGATTACGAGCAGTACTTC
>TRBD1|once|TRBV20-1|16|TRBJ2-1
CSASDRQGASYNEQLF
TGCAGTGCTAGCGACCGACAGGGGGCCTCCTACAATGAGCAGCTCTTC
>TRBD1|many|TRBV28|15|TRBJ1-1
CASSSARGRNTEAFF
TGTGCCAGCAGTTCGGCCAGGGGGCGGAACACTGAAGCTTTCTTT
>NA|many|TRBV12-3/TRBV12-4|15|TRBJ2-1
CASSLLEGSRNEQFF
TGTGCCAGCAGTTTACTCGAGGGGAGTCGGAATGAGCAGTTCTTC
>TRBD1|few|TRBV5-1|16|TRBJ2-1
CASSLVRTGDSNEQFF
TGCGCCAGCAGCTTGGTTAGGACAGGGGACTCCAATGAGCAGTTCTTC
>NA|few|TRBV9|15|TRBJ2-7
CASSAVRDGSYEQYF
TGTGCCAGCAGCGCGGTCAGGGATGGCTCCTACGAGCAGTACTTC
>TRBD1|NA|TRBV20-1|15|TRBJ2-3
CSAITGGTSTDTQYF
TGCAGTGCCATAACAGGGGGTACTAGCACAGATACGCAGTATTTT
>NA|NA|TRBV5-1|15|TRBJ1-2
CASSLAGNLNYGYTF
TGCGCCAGCAGCTTGGCCGGGAACCTGAACTATGGCTACACCTTC
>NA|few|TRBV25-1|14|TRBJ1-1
CASSELGTNTEAFF
TGTGCCAGCAGTGAATTAGGGACGAACACTGAAGCTTTCTTT
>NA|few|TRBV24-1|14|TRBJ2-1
CATSQEGLGNEQFF
TGTGCCACCAGTCAGGAGGGTTTGGGCAATGAGCAGTTCTTC
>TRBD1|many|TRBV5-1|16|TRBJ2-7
CASSSPRDRVSYEQYF
TGCGCCAGCAGCTCCCCCCGGGACAGGGTTTCCTACGAGCAGTACTTC
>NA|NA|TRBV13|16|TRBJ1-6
CASSLGGKGVRSPLHF
TGTGCCAGCAGCTTAGGGGGAAAAGGGGTTCGCTCACCCCTCCACTTT
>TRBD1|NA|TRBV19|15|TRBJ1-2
CASSIWRDRLYGYTF
TGTGCCAGTAGTATTTGGAGGGACAGGCTCTATGGCTACACCTTC
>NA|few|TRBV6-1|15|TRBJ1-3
CASSQTIRSGNTIYF
TGTGCCAGCAGTCAAACGATCCGCTCTGGAAACACCATATATTTT
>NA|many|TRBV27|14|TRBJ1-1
CASSLAGAWTEAFF
TGTGCCAGCAGTTTGGCGGGGGCCTGGACTGAAGCTTTCTTT
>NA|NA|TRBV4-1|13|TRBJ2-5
CASSRIGGETQYF
TGCGCCAGCAGCCGTATCGGAGGGGAGACCCAGTACTTC
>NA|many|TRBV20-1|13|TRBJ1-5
CSARDFSNQPQHF
TGCAGTGCTAGAGATTTTAGCAATCAGCCCCAGCATTTT
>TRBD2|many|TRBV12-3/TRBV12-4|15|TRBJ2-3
CASSFGGGLTDTQYF
TGTGCCAGCAGTTTTGGCGGGGGACTTACAGATACGCAGTATTTT
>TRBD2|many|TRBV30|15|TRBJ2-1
CAWTGGTSPYNEQFF
TGTGCCTGGACGGGGGGGACTTCCCCCTACAATGAGCAGTTCTTC
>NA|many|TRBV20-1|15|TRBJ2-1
CSARDRGGTYNEQFF
TGCAGTGCTAGAGATAGAGGCGGTACCTACAATGAGCAGTTCTTC